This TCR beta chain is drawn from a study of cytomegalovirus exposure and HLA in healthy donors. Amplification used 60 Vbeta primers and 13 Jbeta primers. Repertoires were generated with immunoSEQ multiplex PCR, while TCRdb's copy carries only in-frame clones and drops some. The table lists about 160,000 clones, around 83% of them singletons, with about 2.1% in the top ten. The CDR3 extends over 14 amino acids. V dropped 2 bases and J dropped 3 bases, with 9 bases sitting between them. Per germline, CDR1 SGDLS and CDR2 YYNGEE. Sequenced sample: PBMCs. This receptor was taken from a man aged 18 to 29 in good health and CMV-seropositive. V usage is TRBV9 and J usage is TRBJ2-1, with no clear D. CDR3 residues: CASSVQDNYNEQFF. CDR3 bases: TGTGCCAGCAGCGTCCAGGATAACTACAATGAGCAGTTCTTC.